This TCR beta chain appears in the sequencing data of a study of blood T cell repertoires in COVID-19. Turning to the study itself: Acute and convalescent COVID-19 samples came from the United States, Italy and Spain.

In the authors' methods: The authors estimated nucleated cell counts from reference gene primer amplification. The assay was immunoSEQ multiplex PCR, and TCRdb's table has in-frame clones only and misses some. V, J and clone size are those of that table, while D and trimming were read from the DNA. In the table there are 130,000 to 150,000 clones, roughly four fifths of which are singletons. Germline V gene sequence: CDR1 SNHLY, CDR2 FYNNEI. The CDR3 is 14 amino acids. Trimming took 6 bases from V and 5 from J; bases not matched to a gene: 5. V and J are TRBV2 and TRBJ2-2; TRBD2 agrees at 8 bases. Sample: peripheral blood. The receptor's source is a human donor with acute or convalescent COVID-19. The donor label of this sample is uncertain. CDR3 nucleotides: TGTGCCAGCAGCCGACTAGCGTCGACCGGGGAGCTGTTTTTT. This sequence encodes CASSRLASTGELFF.